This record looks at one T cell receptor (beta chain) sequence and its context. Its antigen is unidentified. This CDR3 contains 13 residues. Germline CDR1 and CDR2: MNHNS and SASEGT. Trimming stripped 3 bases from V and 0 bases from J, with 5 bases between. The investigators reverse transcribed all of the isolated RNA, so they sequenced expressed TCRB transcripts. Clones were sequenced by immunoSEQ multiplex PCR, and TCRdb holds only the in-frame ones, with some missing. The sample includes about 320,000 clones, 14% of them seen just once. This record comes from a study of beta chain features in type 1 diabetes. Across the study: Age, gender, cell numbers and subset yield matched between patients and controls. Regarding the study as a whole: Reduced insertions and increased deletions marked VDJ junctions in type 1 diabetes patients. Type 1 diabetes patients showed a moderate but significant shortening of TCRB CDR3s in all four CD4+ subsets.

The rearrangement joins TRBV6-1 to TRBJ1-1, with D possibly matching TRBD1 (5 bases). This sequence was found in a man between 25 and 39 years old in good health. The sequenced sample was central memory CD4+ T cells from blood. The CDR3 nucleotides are TGTGCCAGCAGTGAGACAGTGAACACTGAAGCTTTCTTT. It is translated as CASSETVNTEAFF.